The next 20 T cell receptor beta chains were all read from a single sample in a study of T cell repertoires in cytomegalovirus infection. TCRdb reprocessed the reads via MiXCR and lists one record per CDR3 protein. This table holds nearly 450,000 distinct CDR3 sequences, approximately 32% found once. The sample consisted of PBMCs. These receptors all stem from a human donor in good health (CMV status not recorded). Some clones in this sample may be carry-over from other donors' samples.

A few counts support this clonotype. DNA of the CDR3: TGCAGTGCTAGGGGAACGGGACCTGGCAATCAGCCCCAGCATTTT. Protein: CSARGTGPGNQPQHF. The genes are TRBV20-1 and TRBJ1-5; D possibly corresponds to TRBD1 (5 bases). The CDR3 contains 15 residues. V dropped 3 bases and J dropped 2 bases, with 14 bases sitting between them. Germline CDR1 reads DFQATT; CDR2 reads SNEGSKA (reference sequence).

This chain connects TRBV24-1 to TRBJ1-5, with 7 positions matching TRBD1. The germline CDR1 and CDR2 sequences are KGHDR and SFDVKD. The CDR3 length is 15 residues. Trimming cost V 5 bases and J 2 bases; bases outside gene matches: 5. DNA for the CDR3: TGTGCCACCAGTGCCCACACAGGGGGCAATCAGCCCCAGCATTTT. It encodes CATSAHTGGNQPQHF.

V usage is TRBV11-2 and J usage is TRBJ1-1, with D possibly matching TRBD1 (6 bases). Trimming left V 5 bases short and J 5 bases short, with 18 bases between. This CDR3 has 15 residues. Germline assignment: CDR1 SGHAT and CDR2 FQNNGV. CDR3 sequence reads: CASSLYRVGFTEAFF. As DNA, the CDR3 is TGTGCCAGCAGCCTGTACAGGGTTGGGTTTACTGAAGCTTTCTTT.

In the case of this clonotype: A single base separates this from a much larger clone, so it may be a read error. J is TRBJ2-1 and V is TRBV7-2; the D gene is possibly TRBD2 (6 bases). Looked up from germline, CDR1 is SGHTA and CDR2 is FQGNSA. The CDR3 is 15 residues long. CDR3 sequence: CASSLGGTLNNEQLF. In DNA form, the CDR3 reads TGTGCCAGCAGCTTAGGCGGGACTTTAAACAATGAGCAGTTATTC.

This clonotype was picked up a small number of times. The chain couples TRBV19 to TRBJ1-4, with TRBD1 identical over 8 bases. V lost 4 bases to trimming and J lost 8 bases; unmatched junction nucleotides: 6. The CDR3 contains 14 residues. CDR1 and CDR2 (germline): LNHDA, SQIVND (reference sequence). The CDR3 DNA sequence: TGTGCCAGTAGTACGGGACAGGCTAGCGAAAAACTGTTTTTT. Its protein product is CASSTGQASEKLFF.

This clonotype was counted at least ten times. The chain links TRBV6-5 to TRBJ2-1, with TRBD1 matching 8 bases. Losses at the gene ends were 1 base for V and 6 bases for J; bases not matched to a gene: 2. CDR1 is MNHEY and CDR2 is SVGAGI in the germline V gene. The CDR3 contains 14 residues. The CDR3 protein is CASSYLDRGNEQFF. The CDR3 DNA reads TGTGCCAGCAGTTACTTAGACAGGGGCAATGAGCAGTTCTTC.

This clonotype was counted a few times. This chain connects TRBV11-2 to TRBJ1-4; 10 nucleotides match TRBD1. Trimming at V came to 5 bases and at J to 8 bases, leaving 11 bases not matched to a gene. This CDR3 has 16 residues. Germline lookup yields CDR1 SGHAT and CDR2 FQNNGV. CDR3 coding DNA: TGTGCCAGCAGCGGGCTGACAGGGGGCTGGCTGGAAAAACTGTTTTTT. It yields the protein CASSGLTGGWLEKLFF.

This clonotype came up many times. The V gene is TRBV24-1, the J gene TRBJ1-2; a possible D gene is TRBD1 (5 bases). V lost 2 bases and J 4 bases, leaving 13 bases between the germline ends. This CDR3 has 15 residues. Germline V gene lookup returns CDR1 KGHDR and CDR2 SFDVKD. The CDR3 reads CATSDSGTAAYGYTF. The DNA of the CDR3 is TGTGCCACCAGTGATTCCGGGACGGCAGCCTATGGCTACACCTTC.

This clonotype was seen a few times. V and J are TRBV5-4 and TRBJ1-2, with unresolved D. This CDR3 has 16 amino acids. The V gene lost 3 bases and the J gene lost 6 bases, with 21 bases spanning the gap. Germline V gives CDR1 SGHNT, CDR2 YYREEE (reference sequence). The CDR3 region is CASSSMTTSRQHGYTF. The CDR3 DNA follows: TGTGCCAGCAGCTCGATGACAACCAGCCGCCAGCATGGCTACACCTTC.

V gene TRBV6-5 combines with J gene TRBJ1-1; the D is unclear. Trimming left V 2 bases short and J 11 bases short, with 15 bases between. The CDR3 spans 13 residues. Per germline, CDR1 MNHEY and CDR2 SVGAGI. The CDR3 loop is CASSYEAGSGAFF. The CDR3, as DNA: TGTGCCAGCAGTTACGAGGCGGGATCGGGGGCTTTCTTT.

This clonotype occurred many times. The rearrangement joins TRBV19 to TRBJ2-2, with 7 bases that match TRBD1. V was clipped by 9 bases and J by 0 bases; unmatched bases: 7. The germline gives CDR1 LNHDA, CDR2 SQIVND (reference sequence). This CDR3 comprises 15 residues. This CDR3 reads CASGTAPTNTGELFF. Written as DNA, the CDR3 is TGTGCCAGCGGGACAGCGCCAACGAACACCGGGGAGCTGTTTTTT.

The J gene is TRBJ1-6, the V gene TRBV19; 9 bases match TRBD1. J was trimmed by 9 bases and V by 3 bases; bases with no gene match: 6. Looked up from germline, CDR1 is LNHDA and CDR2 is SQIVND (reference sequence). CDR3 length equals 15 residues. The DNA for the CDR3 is TGTGCCAGTAGTATTCGGGACAGGGAGACTTCACCCCTCCACTTT. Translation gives CASSIRDRETSPLHF.

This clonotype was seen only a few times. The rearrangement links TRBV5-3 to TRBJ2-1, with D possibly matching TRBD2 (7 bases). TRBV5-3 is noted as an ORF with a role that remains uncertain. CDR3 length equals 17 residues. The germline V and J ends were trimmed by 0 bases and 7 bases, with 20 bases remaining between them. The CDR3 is CARSLVSGGPTRNEQFF. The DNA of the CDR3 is TGTGCCAGAAGCTTGGTATCCGGGGGGCCCACTAGGAATGAGCAGTTCTTC.

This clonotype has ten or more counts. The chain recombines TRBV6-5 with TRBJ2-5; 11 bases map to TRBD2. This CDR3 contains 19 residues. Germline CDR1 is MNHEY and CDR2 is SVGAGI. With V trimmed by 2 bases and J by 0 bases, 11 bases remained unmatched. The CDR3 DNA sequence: TGTGCCAGCAGTTACCAAACTAGCGGGGGCGACATTGACCAAGAGACCCAGTACTTC. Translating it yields CASSYQTSGGDIDQETQYF.

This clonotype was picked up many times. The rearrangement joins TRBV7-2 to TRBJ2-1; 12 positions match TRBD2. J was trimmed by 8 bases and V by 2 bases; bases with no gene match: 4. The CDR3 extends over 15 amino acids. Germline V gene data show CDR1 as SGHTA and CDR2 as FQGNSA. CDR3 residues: CASSLLTSGGYEQFF. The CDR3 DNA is TGTGCCAGCAGCTTATTGACTAGCGGGGGCTATGAGCAGTTCTTC.

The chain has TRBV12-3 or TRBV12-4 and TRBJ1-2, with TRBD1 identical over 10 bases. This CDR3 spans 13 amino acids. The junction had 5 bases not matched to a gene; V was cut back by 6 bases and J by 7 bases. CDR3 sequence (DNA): TGTGCCAGCAGGGCGACAGGGGGCAGTGGCTACACCTTC. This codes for CASRATGGSGYTF.

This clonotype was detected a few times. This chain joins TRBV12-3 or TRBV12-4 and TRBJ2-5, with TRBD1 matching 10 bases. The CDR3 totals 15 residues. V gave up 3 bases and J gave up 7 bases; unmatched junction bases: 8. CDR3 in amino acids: CASSLADRGLVTQYF. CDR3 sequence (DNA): TGTGCCAGCAGTTTGGCCGACAGGGGGCTCGTGACCCAGTACTTC.

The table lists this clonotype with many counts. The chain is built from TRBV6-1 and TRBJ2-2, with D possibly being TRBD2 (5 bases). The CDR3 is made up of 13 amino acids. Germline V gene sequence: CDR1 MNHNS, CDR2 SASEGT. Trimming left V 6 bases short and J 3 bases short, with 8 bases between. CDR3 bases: TGTGCCAGCAGGAGGCGGGACACCGGGGAGCTGTTTTTT. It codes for CASRRRDTGELFF.

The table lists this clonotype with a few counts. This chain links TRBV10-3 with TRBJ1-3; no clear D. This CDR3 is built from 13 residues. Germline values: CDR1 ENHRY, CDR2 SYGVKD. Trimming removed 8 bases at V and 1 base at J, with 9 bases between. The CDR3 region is CAIRALSGNTIYF. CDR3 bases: TGTGCCATCCGCGCTCTGTCTGGAAACACCATATATTTT.

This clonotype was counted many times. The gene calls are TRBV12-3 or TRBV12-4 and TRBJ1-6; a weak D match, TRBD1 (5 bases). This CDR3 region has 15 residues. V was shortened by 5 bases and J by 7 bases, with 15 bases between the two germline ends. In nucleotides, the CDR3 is TGTGCCAGCAGTGCGGTCGGGGGGGGGAATTCACCCCTCCACTTT. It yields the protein CASSAVGGGNSPLHF.